The 3 T cell receptor beta chains reported below all come from one sample, sequenced in a study of siplizumab effects on memory and regulatory T cells. Repertoires were generated with immunoSEQ multiplex PCR, while TCRdb's copy carries only in-frame clones and drops some. The sample includes roughly 2,800 clones, roughly 68% of them seen just once. The sample consisted of TEMRA CD8+ T cells sorted from blood. Subset noted: unstimulated CD8+ CD45RA+ effector memory T cells. Receptor source: a human donor in good health.

The CDR3 DNA is TGTGCCAGCAGCTCTGGGGATAAGAGCTCCTACGAGCAGTACTTC. Residues: CASSSGDKSSYEQYF. The rearrangement joins TRBV5-4 to TRBJ2-7; D is unresolved. This CDR3 has 15 residues. CDR1 SGHNT and CDR2 YYREEE come from the germline V gene (reference sequence). Trimming pared 3 bases from V and 0 bases from J, leaving 13 bases between.

This chain joins TRBV6-5 and TRBJ1-1; no clear D gene. Germline V lookup: CDR1 MNHEY, CDR2 SVGAGI. The CDR3 contains 15 residues. V lost 2 bases, J lost 3 bases, and 13 bases lay in between. The CDR3 region is CASSYNPSRDTEAFF. In DNA, the CDR3 is TGTGCCAGCAGTTACAACCCATCAAGGGACACTGAAGCTTTCTTT.

The chain combines TRBV9 with TRBJ2-7; D unclear. Trimming cost V 4 bases and J 3 bases, with 11 bases left between them. CDR1 and CDR2 from the germline V gene are SGDLS and YYNGEE. The CDR3 extends over 13 amino acids. In DNA form, the CDR3 reads TGTGCCAGCAGCCCCCCCATGGGCTACGAGCAGTACTTC. Protein product: CASSPPMGYEQYF.